The sequence of this T cell receptor beta chain was determined in a study of CD8 T cells in ankylosing spondylitis. TCRdb passed the 5' RACE reads through MiXCR, listing each CDR3 protein once. The sample lists about 750,000 distinct CDR3 sequences, around a fifth occurring once. Whole-study results and caveats: One TCR beta motif, made up of 7 or 8 highly homologous variants, appeared characteristic of ankylosing spondylitis blood. From matched ankylosing spondylitis synovial fluid, disease-linked clones were reportedly recovered at significantly enriched levels. Some of the motif variants had earlier been found in reactive arthritis patients' fluid and blood.

Comments on this clonotype: Its antigen remains unidentified.

Trimming left V 3 bases short and J 4 bases short, with 27 bases between. The CDR3 is 20 residues long. The sequenced sample was blood, either unsorted or a sorted T cell fraction (not recorded which). The chain carries TRBV12-3 or TRBV12-4 and TRBJ2-2; D possibly corresponds to TRBD2 (6 bases). The TCR originated in a male donor with ankylosing spondylitis. The CDR3 sequence is CASSFREFRVGGRSTGELFF. Here the CDR3 DNA reads TGTGCCAGCAGTTTTCGGGAATTCCGTGTAGGAGGGAGGAGCACCGGGGAGCTGTTTTTT.